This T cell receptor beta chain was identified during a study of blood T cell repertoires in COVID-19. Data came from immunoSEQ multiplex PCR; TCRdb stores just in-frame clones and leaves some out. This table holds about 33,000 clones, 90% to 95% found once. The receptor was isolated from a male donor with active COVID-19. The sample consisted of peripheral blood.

The CDR3 region has the DNA TGTGCCAGTAGTATGCGGACAGGGTCGTTTGTCCAAGAGACCCAGTACTTC. Amino acid sequence: CASSMRTGSFVQETQYF. The chain employs TRBV19 and TRBJ2-5; 8 nucleotides match TRBD1. V trimming: 3 bases; J trimming: 1 base; junction bases outside the gene matches: 10. This CDR3 has 17 amino acids. CDR1 LNHDA and CDR2 SQIVND come from the germline V gene (reference sequence). Drawing the rest from reference TRBV19 and TRBJ2-5, the complete variable domain is DGGITQSPKYLFRKEGQNVTLSCEQNLNHDAMYWYRQDPGQGLRLIYYSQIVNDFQKGDIAEGYSVSREKKESFPLTVTSAQKNPTAFYLCASSMRTGSFVQETQYFGPGTRLLVL.